Sequencing of this T cell receptor (beta chain) was carried out in a study of T-cell reconstitution after alpha-beta-depleted transplantation in children. The CDR3 runs to 14 residues. CDR1 is PRHDT, CDR2 FYEKMQ, per germline (reference sequence). Trimming stripped 5 bases from V and 7 bases from J, with 18 bases between. Unique molecular identifiers featured in how the TCRbeta library was prepared. TCRdb re-called the PCR reads with MiXCR, one entry per CDR3 protein. This sample has a few hundred thousand distinct CDR3 sequences, with 10% found just once. The sequence came from a boy less than two years old with acute myeloid leukemia, due to receive a stem cell transplant. The J gene is TRBJ2-7, the V gene TRBV13; possible D gene TRBD2, 6 bases. The sequenced sample was PBMCs, obtained before TCRalphabeta/CD19-depleted stem cell transplant. The CDR3 bases are TGTGCCAGCAGCAAACTCACGGGGGTACGGGAGCAGTACTTC. It yields the protein CASSKLTGVREQYF.